This note documents a single T cell receptor (beta chain) sequence. Antigen: not known. This record comes from a study of beta chain features in type 1 diabetes. Germline V gene lookup returns CDR1 SGHNT and CDR2 YENEEA. Trimming removed 8 bases at V and 0 bases at J, with 12 bases between. CDR3 length: 14 amino acids. Expressed TCRB transcripts were sequenced because the isolated RNA had all been reverse transcribed beforehand. The method was immunoSEQ multiplex PCR; TCRdb's version includes in-frame clones alone and lacks a portion of them. The repertoire holds hundreds of thousands of clones, with about an eighth as singletons. Whole-study findings and limits: VDJ junctions sequenced from type 1 diabetes patients showed fewer insertions and more deletions. Type 1 diabetes patients had moderately but significantly shorter TCRB CDR3s in all four CD4+ subsets. In patients and controls equally, PCR might favor templates that are shorter.

J is TRBJ2-3 and V is TRBV11-3; D is tentatively TRBD1 or TRBD2 (5 bases each). The material sequenced was naive CD4+ T cells from blood. The receptor was isolated from a man aged 18 to 35 with type 1 diabetes. This chain's CDR3 is CASARDGSTDTQYF. Here the CDR3 DNA reads TGTGCCAGCGCCCGGGACGGGAGCACAGATACGCAGTATTTT.